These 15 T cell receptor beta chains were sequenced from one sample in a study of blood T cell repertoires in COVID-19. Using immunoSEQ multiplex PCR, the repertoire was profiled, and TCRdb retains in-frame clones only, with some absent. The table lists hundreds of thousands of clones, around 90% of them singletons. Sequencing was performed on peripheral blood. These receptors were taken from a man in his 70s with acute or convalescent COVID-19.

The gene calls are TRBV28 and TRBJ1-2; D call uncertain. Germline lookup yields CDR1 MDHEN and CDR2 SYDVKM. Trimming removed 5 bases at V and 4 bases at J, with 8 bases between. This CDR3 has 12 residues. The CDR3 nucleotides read TGTGCCAGCAGTGACCGACTCTATGGCTACACCTTC. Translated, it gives CASSDRLYGYTF.

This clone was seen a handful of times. DNA of the CDR3: TGTGCCAGCAGCGCAGGGTACGGGGAGCTGTTTTTT. It codes for CASSAGYGELFF. The chain couples TRBV7-9 to TRBJ2-2; a possible D gene is TRBD1 (5 bases). Germline V gene data show CDR1 as SEHNR and CDR2 as FQNEAQ (reference sequence). Trimming stripped 5 bases from V and 7 bases from J, with 8 bases between. The CDR3 contains 12 residues.

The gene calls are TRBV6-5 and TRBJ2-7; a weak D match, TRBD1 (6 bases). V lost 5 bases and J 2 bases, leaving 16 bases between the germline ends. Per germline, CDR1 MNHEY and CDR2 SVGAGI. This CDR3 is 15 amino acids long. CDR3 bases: TGTGCCAGCAGTACGTCAGGGGCGTTACCCTACGAGCAGTACTTC. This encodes CASSTSGALPYEQYF.

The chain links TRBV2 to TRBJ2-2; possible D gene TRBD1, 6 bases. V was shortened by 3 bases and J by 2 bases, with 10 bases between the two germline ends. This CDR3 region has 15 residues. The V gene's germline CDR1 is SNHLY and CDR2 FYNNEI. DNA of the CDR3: TGTGCCAGCAGTGACGTCAGGGGAAACACCGGGGAGCTGTTTTTT. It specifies CASSDVRGNTGELFF.

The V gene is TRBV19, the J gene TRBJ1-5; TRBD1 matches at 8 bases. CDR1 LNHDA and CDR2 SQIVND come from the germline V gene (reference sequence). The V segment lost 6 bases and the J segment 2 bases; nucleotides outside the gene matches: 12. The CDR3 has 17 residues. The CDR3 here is CASSTWTGMVGNQPQHF. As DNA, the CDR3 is TGTGCCAGTAGCACTTGGACAGGGATGGTCGGCAATCAGCCCCAGCATTTT.

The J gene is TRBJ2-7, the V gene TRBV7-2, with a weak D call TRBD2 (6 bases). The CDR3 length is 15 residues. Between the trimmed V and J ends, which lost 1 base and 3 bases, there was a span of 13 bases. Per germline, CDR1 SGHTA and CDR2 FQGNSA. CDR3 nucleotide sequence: TGTGCCAGCAGCTTAGTCGGGGACTCCCTCTACGAGCAGTACTTC. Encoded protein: CASSLVGDSLYEQYF.

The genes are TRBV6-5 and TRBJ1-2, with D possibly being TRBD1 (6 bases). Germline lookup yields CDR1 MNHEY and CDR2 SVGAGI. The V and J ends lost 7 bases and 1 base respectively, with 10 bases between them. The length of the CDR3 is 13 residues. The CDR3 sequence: CASKRDNNYGYTF. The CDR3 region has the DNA TGTGCCAGCAAGCGGGACAATAACTATGGCTACACCTTC.

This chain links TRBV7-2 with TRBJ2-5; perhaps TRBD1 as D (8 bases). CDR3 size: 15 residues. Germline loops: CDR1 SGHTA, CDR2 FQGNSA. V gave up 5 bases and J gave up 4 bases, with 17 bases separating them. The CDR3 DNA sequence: TGTGCCAGCAGCCCGGACAGGGAGGGGCGAGAGACCCAGTACTTC. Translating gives CASSPDREGRETQYF.

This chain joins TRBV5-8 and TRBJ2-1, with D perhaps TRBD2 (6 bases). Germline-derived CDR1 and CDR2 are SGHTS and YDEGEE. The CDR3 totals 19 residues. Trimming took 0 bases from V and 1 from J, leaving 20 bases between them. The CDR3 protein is CASSLDPRFAGPSYNEQFF. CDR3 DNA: TGTGCCAGCAGCTTGGACCCCCGTTTTGCGGGGCCTTCCTACAATGAGCAGTTCTTC.

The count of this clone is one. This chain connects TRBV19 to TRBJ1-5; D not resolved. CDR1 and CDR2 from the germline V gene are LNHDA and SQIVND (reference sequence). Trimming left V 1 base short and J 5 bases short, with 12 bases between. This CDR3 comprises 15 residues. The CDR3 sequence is CASSIGPGQHQPQHF. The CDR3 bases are TGTGCCAGTAGTATAGGACCTGGGCAGCATCAGCCCCAGCATTTT.

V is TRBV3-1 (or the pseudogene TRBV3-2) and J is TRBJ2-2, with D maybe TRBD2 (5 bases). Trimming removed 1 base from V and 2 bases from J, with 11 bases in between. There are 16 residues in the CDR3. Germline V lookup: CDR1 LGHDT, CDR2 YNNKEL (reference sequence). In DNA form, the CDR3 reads TGTGCCAGCAGCCAAGCTCTAGCAGCAAACACCGGGGAGCTGTTTTTT. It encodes CASSQALAANTGELFF.

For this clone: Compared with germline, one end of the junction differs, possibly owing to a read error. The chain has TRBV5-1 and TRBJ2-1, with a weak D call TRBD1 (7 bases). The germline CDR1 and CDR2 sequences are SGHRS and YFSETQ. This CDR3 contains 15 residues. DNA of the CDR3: TGCGCCAGTAGCTTGGCGGGACAGTTGGACAATGAGCAGTTCTTC. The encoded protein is CASSLAGQLDNEQFF.

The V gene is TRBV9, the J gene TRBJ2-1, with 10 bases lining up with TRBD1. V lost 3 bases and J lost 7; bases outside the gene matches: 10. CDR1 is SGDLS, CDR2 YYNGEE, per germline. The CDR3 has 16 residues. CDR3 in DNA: TGTGCCAGCAGCGGCGGTGGACAGGGGGGCGTGAATGAGCAGTTCTTC. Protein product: CASSGGGQGGVNEQFF.

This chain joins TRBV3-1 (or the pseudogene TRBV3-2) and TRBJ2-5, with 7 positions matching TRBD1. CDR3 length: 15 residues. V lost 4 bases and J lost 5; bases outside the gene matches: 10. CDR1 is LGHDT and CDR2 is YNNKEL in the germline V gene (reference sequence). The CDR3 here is CASSPGGSRAETQYF. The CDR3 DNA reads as TGTGCCAGCAGCCCAGGGGGTAGCCGGGCGGAGACCCAGTACTTC.

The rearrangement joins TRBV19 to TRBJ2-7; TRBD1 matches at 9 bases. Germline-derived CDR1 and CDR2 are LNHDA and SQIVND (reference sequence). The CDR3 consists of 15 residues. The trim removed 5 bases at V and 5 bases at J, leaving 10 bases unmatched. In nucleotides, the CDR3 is TGTGCCAGTAGTCCTGGGACAGGGTGGGTTAACGAGCAGTACTTC. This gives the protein CASSPGTGWVNEQYF.